The table lists the clone carrying this T cell receptor beta chain with a few counts. This sample is drawn from a study of T-cell reconstitution after alpha-beta-depleted transplantation in children. Deletions cut 4 bases from V and 0 bases from J, with 15 bases between. The length of the CDR3 is 15 residues. Germline V lookup: CDR1 SQVTM, CDR2 ANQGSEA. Unique molecular identifiers tagged the TCRbeta library. TCRdb re-derived calls from the PCR reads in MiXCR, one entry per CDR3 protein. The sample shows roughly 400,000 distinct CDR3 sequences, roughly 20% of them seen only once. This receptor was identified in a human donor who donated a stem cell graft to a child with acute myeloid leukemia. The specimen comprised PBMCs from the stem cell graft donor, sampled from the stem cell graft. This chain uses TRBV29-1 with TRBJ1-1; D unresolved. CDR3 nucleotide sequence: TGCAGCGTTGTTTCGCAGACCGTAATGAACACTGAAGCTTTCTTT. This gives the protein CSVVSQTVMNTEAFF. Filled out from reference TRBV29-1 and TRBJ1-1, the complete variable domain reads SAVISQKPSRDICQRGTSLTIQCQVDSQVTMMFWYRQQPGQSLTLIATANQGSEATYESGFVIDKFPISRPNLTFSTLTVSNMSPEDSSIYLCSVVSQTVMNTEAFFGQGTRLTVV.